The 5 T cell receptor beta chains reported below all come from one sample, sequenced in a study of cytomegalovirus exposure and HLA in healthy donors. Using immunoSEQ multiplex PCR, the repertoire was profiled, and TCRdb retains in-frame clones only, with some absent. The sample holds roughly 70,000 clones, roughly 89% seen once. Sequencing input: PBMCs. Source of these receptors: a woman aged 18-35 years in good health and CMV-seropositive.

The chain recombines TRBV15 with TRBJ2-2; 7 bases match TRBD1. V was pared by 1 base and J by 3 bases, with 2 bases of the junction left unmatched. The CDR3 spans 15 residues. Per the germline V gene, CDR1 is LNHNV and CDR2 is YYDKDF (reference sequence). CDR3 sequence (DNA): TGTGCCACCAGCAGAGGCCAGGGGGACACCGGGGAGCTGTTTTTT. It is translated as CATSRGQGDTGELFF.

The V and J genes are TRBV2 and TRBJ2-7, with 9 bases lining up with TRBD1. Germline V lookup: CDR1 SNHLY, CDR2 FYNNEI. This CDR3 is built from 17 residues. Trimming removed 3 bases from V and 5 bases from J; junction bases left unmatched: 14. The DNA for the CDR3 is TGTGCCAGCAGTGATATTTTTGGCGGGACAGGGAGCCACGAGCAGTACTTC. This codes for CASSDIFGGTGSHEQYF.

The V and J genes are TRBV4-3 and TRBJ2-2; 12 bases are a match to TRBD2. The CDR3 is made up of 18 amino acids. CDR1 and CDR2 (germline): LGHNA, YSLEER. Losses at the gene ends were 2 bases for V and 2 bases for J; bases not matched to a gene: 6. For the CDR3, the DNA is TGCGCCAGCAGCCAACTTGGACTAGCGGGGCCTAACACCGGGGAGCTGTTTTTT. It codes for CASSQLGLAGPNTGELFF.

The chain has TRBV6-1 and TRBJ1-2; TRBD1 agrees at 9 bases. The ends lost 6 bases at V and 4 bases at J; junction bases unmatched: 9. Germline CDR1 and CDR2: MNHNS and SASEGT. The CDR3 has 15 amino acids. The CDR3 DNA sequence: TGTGCCAGCAGGTCCCGACAGGGGGTTGGCTATGGCTACACCTTC. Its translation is CASRSRQGVGYGYTF.

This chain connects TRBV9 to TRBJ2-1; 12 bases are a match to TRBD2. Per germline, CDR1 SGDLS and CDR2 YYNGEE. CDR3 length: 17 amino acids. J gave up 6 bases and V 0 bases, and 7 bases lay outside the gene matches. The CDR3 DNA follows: TGTGCCAGCAGCGTAGATCTAGCGGGGGGGCTTGTCAATGAGCAGTTCTTC. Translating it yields CASSVDLAGGLVNEQFF.